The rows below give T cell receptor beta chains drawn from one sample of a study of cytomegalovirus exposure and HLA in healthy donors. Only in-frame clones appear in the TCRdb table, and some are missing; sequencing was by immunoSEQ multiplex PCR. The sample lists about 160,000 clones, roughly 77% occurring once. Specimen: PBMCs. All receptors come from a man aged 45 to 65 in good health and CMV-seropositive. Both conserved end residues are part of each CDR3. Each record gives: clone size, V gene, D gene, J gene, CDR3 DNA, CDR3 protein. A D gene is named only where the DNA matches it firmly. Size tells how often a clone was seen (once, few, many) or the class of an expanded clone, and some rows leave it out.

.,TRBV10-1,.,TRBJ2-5,TGCGCCAGCAGTGAGTCGTTGGGGGGGGCGAAGACCCAGTACTTC,CASSESLGGAKTQYF
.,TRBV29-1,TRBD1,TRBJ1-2,TGCAGCACTGACAGGGGAGGCTATGGCTACACCTTC,CSTDRGGYGYTF
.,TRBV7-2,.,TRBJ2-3,TGTGCCAGCAGCCCTTATAGCGGCACAGATACGCAGTATTTT,CASSPYSGTDTQYF
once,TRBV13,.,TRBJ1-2,TGTGCCAGCAGCGAGGGAGGGACCTACTATGGCTACACCTTC,CASSEGGTYYGYTF
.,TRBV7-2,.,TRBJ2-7,TGTGCCAGCAGCCCCCCGTCCTACGAGCAGTACTTC,CASSPPSYEQYF
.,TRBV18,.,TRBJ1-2,TGTGCCAGCTCACCACCCGGTTCGGGGGGTGGCTACACCTTC,CASSPPGSGGGYTF
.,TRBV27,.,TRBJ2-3,TGTGCCAGCAGTTTCGCGGCTGGCGATACGCAGTATTTT,CASSFAAGDTQYF
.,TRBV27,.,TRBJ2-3,TGTGCCAGCAGGAACAGGGTTGGCCAAGGTACGCAGTATTTT,CASRNRVGQGTQYF
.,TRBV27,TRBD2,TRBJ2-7,TGTGCCAGCAGTCTTCTGGGAGGGGTTAGGGATTCCGAGCAGTACTTC,CASSLLGGVRDSEQYF
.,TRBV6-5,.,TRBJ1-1,TGTGCCAGCACCGGACAGCACAACACTGAAGCTTTCTTT,CASTGQHNTEAFF